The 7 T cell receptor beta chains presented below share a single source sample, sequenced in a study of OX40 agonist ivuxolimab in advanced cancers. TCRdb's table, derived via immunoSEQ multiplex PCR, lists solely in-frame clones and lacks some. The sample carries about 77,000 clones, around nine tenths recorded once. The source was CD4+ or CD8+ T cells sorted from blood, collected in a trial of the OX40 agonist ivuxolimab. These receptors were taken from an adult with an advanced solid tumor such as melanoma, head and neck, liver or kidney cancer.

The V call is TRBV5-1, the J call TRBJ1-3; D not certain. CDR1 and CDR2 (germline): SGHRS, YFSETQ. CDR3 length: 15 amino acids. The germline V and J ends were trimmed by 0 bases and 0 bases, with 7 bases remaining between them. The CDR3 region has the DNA TGCGCCAGCAGCTTGGGGGCGGACTCTGGAAACACCATATATTTT. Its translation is CASSLGADSGNTIYF.

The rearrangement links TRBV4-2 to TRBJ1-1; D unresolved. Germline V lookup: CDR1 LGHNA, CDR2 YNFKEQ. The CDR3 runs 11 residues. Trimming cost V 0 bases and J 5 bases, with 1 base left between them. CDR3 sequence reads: CASSQETEAFF. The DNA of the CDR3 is TGTGCCAGCAGCCAAGAAACTGAAGCTTTCTTT.

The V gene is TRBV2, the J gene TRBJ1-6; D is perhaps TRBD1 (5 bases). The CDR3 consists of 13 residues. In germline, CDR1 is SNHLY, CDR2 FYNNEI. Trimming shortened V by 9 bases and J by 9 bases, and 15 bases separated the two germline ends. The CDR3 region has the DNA TGTGCCAGTGTGACAGTAAGGAGTTCACCCCTCCACTTT. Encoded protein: CASVTVRSSPLHF.

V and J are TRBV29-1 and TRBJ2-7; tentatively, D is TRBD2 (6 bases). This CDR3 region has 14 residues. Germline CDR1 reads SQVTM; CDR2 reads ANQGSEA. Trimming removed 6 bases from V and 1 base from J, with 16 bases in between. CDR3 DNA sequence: TGCAGCGTCCTACGGCGGGACGTATCCTACGAGCAGTACTTC. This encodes CSVLRRDVSYEQYF.

The CDR3 sequence is CASSLRSSGSYEQYF. CDR3 nucleotides: TGTGCCAGCAGCTTACGCAGTAGCGGATCCTACGAGCAGTACTTC. The V gene is TRBV11-3, the J gene TRBJ2-7; D is possibly TRBD2 (6 bases). Trimming pared 2 bases from V and 1 base from J, leaving 12 bases between. Germline values: CDR1 SGHNT, CDR2 YENEEA. The CDR3 is 15 amino acids.

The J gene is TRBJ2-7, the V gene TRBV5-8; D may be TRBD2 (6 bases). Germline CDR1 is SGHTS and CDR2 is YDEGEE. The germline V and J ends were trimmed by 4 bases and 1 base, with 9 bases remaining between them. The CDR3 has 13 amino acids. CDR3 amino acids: CASSARESYEQYF. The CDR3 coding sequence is TGTGCCAGCAGCGCCCGGGAGTCCTACGAGCAGTACTTC.

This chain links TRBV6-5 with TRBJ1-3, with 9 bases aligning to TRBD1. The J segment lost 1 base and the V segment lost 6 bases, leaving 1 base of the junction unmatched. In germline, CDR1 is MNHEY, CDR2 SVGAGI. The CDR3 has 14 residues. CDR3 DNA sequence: TGTGCCAGCAGGACAGGGGGATCTGGAAACACCATATATTTT. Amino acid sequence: CASRTGGSGNTIYF.